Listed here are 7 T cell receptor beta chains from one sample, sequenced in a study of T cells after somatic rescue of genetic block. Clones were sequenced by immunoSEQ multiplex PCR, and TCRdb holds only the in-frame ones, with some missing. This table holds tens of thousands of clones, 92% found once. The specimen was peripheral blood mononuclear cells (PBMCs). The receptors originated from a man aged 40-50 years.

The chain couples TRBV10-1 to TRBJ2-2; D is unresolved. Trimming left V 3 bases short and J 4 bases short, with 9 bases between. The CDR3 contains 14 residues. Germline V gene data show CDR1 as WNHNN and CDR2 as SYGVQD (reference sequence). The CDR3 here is CASSDLESTGELFF. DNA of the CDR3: TGCGCCAGCAGTGATCTGGAGAGCACCGGGGAGCTGTTTTTT.

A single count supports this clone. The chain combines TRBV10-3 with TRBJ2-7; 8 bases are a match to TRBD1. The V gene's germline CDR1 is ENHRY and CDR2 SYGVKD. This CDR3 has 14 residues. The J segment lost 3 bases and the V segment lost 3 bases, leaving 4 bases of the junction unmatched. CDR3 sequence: CAISDTGGFYEQYF. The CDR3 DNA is TGTGCCATCAGTGACACAGGGGGATTCTACGAGCAGTACTTC.

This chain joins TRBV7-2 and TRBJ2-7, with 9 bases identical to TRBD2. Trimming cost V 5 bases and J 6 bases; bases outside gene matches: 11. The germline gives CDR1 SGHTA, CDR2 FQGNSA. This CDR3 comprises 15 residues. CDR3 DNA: TGTGCCAGCAGCCTCCGTCGGGCGGGAGGGATCGAGCAGTACTTC. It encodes CASSLRRAGGIEQYF.

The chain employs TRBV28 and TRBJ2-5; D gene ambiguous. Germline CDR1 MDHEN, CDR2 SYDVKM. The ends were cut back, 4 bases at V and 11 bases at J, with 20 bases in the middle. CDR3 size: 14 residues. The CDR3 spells CASSSWALMGEQYF. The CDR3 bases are TGTGCCAGCAGTTCCTGGGCGCTCATGGGTGAGCAGTACTTC.

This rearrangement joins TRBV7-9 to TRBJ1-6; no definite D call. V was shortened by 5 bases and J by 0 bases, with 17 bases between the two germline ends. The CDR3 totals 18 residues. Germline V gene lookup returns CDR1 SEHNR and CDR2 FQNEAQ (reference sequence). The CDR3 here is CASSRRVQSYSYNSPLHF. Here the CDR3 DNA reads TGTGCCAGCAGCAGAAGGGTGCAGAGTTACTCCTATAATTCACCCCTCCACTTT.

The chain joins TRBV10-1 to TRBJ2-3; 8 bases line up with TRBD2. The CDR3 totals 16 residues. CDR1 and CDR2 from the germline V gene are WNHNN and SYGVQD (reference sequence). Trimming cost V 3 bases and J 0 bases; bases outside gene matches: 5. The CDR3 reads CASSDRSGGSTDTQYF. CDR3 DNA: TGCGCCAGCAGTGATCGGAGCGGGGGAAGCACAGATACGCAGTATTTT.

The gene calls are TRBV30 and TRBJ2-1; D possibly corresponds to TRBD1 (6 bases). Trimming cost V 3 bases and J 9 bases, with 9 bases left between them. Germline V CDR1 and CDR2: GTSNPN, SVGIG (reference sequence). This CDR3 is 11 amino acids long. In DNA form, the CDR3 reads TGTGCCTGGAGCCAGGGGAGTGAGCAGTTCTTC. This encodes CAWSQGSEQFF.